The entry that follows covers one TCR beta chain sequence. The antigen is not known. This specimen belongs to a study of cytomegalovirus exposure and HLA in healthy donors. Study-wide findings and caveats: Later, an analysis found that common viral pathogens appeared to be linked with several of the most significant clusters. Some public TCRs appeared in many individuals, while most sequences were rare. The study listed some 160 cytomegalovirus-associated TCR beta chains.

The PCR was carried out with 60 Vbeta primers and 13 Jbeta primers. Clones were read by immunoSEQ multiplex PCR, and TCRdb kept only the in-frame ones, dropping some. The data show 80,000 to 100,000 clones, approximately 71% seen once. The CDR3 has 14 amino acids. Deletions cut 7 bases from V and 1 base from J, with 13 bases between. Germline V gives CDR1 MNHEY, CDR2 SVGAGI. Sequencing was performed on PBMCs. The sequence was obtained from a young woman in good health and CMV-seropositive. The V call is TRBV6-5, the J call TRBJ1-1; TRBD1 is a possible D gene (5 bases). The CDR3 loop reads CASTLGTSNTEAFF. The CDR3 DNA reads as TGTGCCAGCACCCTTGGGACTTCGAACACTGAAGCTTTCTTT.